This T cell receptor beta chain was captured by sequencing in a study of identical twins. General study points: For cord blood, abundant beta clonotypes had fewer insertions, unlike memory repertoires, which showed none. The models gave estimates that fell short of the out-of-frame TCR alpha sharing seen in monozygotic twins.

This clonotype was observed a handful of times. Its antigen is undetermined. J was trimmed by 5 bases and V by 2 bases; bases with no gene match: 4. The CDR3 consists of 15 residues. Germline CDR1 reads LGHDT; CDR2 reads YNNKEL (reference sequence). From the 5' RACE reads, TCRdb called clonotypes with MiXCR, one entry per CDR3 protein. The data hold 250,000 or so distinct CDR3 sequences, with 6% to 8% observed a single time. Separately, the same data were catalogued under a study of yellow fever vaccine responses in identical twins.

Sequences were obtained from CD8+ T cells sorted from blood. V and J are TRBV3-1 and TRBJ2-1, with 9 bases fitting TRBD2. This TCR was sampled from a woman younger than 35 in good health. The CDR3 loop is CASSQTGLANNEQFF. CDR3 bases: TGTGCCAGCAGCCAAACGGGACTAGCCAACAATGAGCAGTTCTTC.